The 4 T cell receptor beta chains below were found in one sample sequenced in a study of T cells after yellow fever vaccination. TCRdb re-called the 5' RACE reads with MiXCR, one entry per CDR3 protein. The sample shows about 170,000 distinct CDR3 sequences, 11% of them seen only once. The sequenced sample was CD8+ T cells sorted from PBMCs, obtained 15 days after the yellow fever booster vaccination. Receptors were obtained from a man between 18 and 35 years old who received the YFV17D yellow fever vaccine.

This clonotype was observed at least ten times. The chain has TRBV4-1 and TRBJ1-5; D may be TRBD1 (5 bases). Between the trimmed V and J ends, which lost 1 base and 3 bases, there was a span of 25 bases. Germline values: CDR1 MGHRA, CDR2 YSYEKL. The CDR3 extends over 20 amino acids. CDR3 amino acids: CASSQVWPTTRSRVNQPQHF. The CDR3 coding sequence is TGCGCCAGCAGCCAAGTTTGGCCCACGACGCGCTCCAGGGTCAATCAGCCCCAGCATTTT.

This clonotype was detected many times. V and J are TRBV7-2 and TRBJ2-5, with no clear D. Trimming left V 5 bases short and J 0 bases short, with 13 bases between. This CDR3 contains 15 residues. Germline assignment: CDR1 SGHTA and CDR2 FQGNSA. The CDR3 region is CASSLYVDYQETQYF. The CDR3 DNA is TGTGCCAGCAGCCTCTATGTAGACTACCAAGAGACCCAGTACTTC.

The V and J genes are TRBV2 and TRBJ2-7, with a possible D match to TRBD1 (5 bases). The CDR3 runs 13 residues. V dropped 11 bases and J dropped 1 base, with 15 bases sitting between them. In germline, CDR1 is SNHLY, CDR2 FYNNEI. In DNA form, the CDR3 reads TGTGCCGCGACAGATAACCTTTCCTACGAGCAGTACTTC. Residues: CAATDNLSYEQYF.

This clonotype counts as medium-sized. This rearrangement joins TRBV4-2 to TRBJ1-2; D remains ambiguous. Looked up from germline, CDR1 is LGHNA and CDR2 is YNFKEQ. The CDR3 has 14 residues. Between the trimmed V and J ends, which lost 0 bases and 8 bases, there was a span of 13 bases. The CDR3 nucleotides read TGTGCCAGCAGCCAAGAAGTTTGGCGCGGAGGCTACACCTTC. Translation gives CASSQEVWRGGYTF.